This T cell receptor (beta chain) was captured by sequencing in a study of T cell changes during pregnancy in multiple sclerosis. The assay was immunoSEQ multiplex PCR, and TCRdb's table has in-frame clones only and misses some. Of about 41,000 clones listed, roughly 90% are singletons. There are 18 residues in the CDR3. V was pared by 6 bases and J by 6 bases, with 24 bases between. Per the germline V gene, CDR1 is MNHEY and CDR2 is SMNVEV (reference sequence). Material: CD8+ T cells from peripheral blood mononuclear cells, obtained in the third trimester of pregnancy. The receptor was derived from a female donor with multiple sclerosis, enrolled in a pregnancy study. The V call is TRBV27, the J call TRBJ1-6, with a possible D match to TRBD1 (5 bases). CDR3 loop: CASRQSGGPDLPNSPLHF. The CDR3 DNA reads TGTGCCAGCAGACAGTCCGGGGGTCCGGACCTCCCTAATTCACCCCTCCACTTT.